This entry concerns a single T cell receptor (beta chain). This sample stems from a study of human T cells and chemical hapten exposure. TCRdb independently ran MiXCR on the RACE reads; one entry per CDR3 protein. The sample carries about 70,000 distinct CDR3 sequences, about 5.7% recorded once. CDR3 size: 15 residues. Trimming removed 5 bases at V and 9 bases at J, with 20 bases between. Indicated time point: healthy volunteer bleed at 6 weeks. RNA extraction used unfractionated whole blood as the source of total RNA. Sample: whole blood. V gene TRBV12-3 or TRBV12-4 combines with J gene TRBJ2-1; TRBD2 is a possible D gene (5 bases). This TCR came from a female donor in good health. Some clones in this sample may be carry-over from other donors' samples. CDR3 bases: TGTGCCAGCAGTCCGGCCGGGTCAGTAGAGGGTGAGCAGTTCTTC. Protein product: CASSPAGSVEGEQFF.